The present entry profiles one TCR beta chain with its context. What it binds is not known. Trimming pared 7 bases from V and 11 bases from J, leaving 20 bases between. In germline, CDR1 is LNHDA, CDR2 SQIVND (reference sequence). The CDR3 covers 13 residues. The sample comes from a study of post-analysis software for immune sequencing data. Broader study findings: There were five or six TRBV segments more frequent in patients than controls, and TRBV5-6, TRBV5-1 and TRBV20-1 were among them.

Built from TCR beta cDNA, the libraries had unique molecular identifiers in them. TCRdb processed the PCR reads anew with MiXCR; each CDR3 protein has one entry. The table includes over 150,000 distinct CDR3 sequences, 30% detected once. The chain links TRBV19 to TRBJ1-1, with a tentative D call TRBD1 (5 bases). Sequencing used blood. The TCR originated in a girl aged 10 to 17 with multiple sclerosis. CDR3 in amino acids: CASTLSWGGSAFF. In DNA form, the CDR3 reads TGTGCCAGTACCCTTAGCTGGGGGGGATCCGCTTTCTTT.